The following is a TCR beta chain sequence with its context. This entry belongs to a study of blood T cell repertoires in COVID-19. Sequencing used immunoSEQ multiplex PCR; TCRdb keeps in-frame clones, though not all of them. The data hold 270,000 or so clones, with more than 70% observed a single time. CDR1 and CDR2 from the germline V gene are SGDLS and YYNGEE. The CDR3 sequence is 12 residues long. V lost 4 bases to trimming and J lost 15 bases, with 17 bases between them. This TCR derives from a woman between 40 and 50 years old with acute COVID-19. Sequenced material: PBMCs or T cells enriched from blood (not recorded which). The rearrangement joins TRBV9 to TRBJ2-1; weak D call: TRBD2 (6 bases). The CDR3 coding sequence is TGTGCCAGCAGCCCCCGAGGAGCGGGCCCGTTCTTC. Translating gives CASSPRGAGPFF.